The 15 T cell receptor beta chains below were found in one sample sequenced in a study of T cells in tuberculosis. Sorting used thawed, overnight-rested PBMC stained with anti-CD3, a viability dye and GMM-loaded CD1B tetramer. The lipid loaded on the CD1B tetramers was C32 glucose monomycolate from Rhodococcus equi. The table came from immunoSEQ multiplex PCR; TCRdb's copy has only in-frame clones and leaves some out. The table includes about 59,000 clones, around 86% detected once. The sample consisted of CD1b-GMM tetramer-negative cells sorted from PBMCs. All receptors come from an adult woman with latent tuberculosis.

J is TRBJ2-3 and V is TRBV19, with TRBD1 identical over 8 bases. Trimming removed 1 base from V and 12 bases from J; junction bases left unmatched: 18. Per the germline V gene, CDR1 is LNHDA and CDR2 is SQIVND (reference sequence). The CDR3 contains 17 residues. The CDR3 loop is CASSIADRGPEGLSQYF. CDR3 bases: TGTGCCAGTAGTATAGCCGACAGGGGACCAGAGGGGCTATCTCAGTATTTT.

As DNA, the CDR3 is TGTGCCAGCAGTCGGACAGGGGGCGATTACGAGCAGTACTTC. It is translated as CASSRTGGDYEQYF. This chain links TRBV7-2 with TRBJ2-7; 11 bases match TRBD1. Germline-derived CDR1 and CDR2 are SGHTA and FQGNSA. V was pared by 6 bases and J by 4 bases, with 5 bases of the junction left unmatched. The CDR3 contains 14 residues.

This chain joins TRBV2 and TRBJ1-2; D not certain. V was clipped by 7 bases and J by 8 bases, with 17 bases between them. The CDR3 is 13 residues long. Germline-derived CDR1 and CDR2 are SNHLY and FYNNEI. The DNA of the CDR3 is TGTGCCAGCACCCTAAGAGGGTGGGAAGGCTACACCTTC. It translates to CASTLRGWEGYTF. Based on the CDR3 plus reference TRBV2 and TRBJ1-2, the full variable domain is EPEVTQTPSHQVTQMGQEVILRCVPISNHLYFYWYRQILGQKVEFLVSFYNNEISEKSEIFDDQFSVERPDGSNFTLKIRSTKLEDSAMYFCASTLRGWEGYTFGSGTRLTVV.

V gene TRBV19 combines with J gene TRBJ2-3; the match to TRBD2 covers 9 bases. With V trimmed by 3 bases and J by 11 bases, 18 bases remained unmatched. Looked up from germline, CDR1 is LNHDA and CDR2 is SQIVND (reference sequence). The CDR3 covers 17 residues. CDR3 residues: CASSISYWRGGSRRQYF. The CDR3, as DNA: TGTGCCAGTAGTATTTCGTATTGGCGGGGGGGCTCGAGGAGGCAGTATTTT. The full variable domain, its missing parts supplied by reference TRBV19 and TRBJ2-3, is DGGITQSPKYLFRKEGQNVTLSCEQNLNHDAMYWYRQDPGQGLRLIYYSQIVNDFQKGDIAEGYSVSREKKESFPLTVTSAQKNPTAFYLCASSISYWRGGSRRQYFGPGTRLTVL.

This clone was picked up a small number of times. This chain links TRBV27 with TRBJ1-1, with D unclear. Germline V gene sequence: CDR1 MNHEY, CDR2 SMNVEV (reference sequence). Between the trimmed V and J ends, which lost 5 bases and 0 bases, there was a span of 7 bases. The CDR3 loop spans 13 amino acids. The CDR3 nucleotides are TGTGCCAGCAGTACGAGGGTGAACACTGAAGCTTTCTTT. It codes for CASSTRVNTEAFF.

This clone has only a few counts. The chain combines TRBV11-2 with TRBJ1-1; no clear D. CDR3 length equals 12 residues. V lost 6 bases and J lost 6, with 11 bases in between. Germline V gene lookup returns CDR1 SGHAT and CDR2 FQNNGV. CDR3 sequence reads: CASSPQTAEAFF. The DNA for the CDR3 is TGTGCCAGCAGTCCGCAGACTGCTGAAGCTTTCTTT.

To note about this clone: The identical CDR3 is also encoded by other nucleotide sequences in the sample. V is TRBV19 and J is TRBJ1-2; 7 nucleotides line up with TRBD1. The CDR3 is made up of 17 amino acids. V dropped 9 bases and J dropped 2; count of bases not matched to a gene: 18. Germline values: CDR1 LNHDA, CDR2 SQIVND (reference sequence). The CDR3 DNA reads TGTGCCAGCAGTCCCTACCCTCGACAGGGTCTGAACTATGGCTACACCTTC. It is translated as CASSPYPRQGLNYGYTF.

The chain uses TRBV4-1 and TRBJ1-4; no definite D call. The V gene lost 0 bases and the J gene lost 0 bases, with 8 bases spanning the gap. CDR3 length: 16 amino acids. Per germline, CDR1 MGHRA and CDR2 YSYEKL. CDR3 region: CASSQESSATNEKLFF. DNA for the CDR3: TGCGCCAGCAGCCAAGAATCCAGCGCAACTAATGAAAAACTGTTTTTT.

The J gene is TRBJ1-2, the V gene TRBV18; D gene unclear. V was cut by 0 bases and J by 1 base, with 9 bases left in between. The germline gives CDR1 KGHSH, CDR2 LQKENI. CDR3 length: 15 amino acids. The CDR3 region is CASSPPPRINYGYTF. The DNA for the CDR3 is TGTGCCAGCTCACCACCGCCCAGGATTAACTATGGCTACACCTTC.

The rearrangement uses TRBV5-1 and TRBJ2-2; 10 bases map to TRBD2. CDR3 size: 16 residues. Germline values: CDR1 SGHRS, CDR2 YFSETQ. Trimming took 4 bases from V and 2 from J; bases not matched to a gene: 5. The CDR3 here is CASSHRTSGNTGELFF. DNA of the CDR3: TGCGCCAGCAGCCATAGGACTAGCGGCAACACCGGGGAGCTGTTTTTT.

V and J are TRBV9 and TRBJ2-5; the D gene is possibly TRBD2 (6 bases). The end of the DNA is better explained by TRBJ2-7, so the J call may be wrong. Germline V gene data show CDR1 as SGDLS and CDR2 as YYNGEE. CDR3 length equals 15 residues. CDR3 DNA: TGTGCCAGCAGCGTAGGAGGGAAGGGAGGCTACGAGCAGTACTTC. As protein: CASSVGGKGGYEQYF.

V gene TRBV2 combines with J gene TRBJ1-6; possibly TRBD1 for D (5 bases). This CDR3 has 14 amino acids. In germline, CDR1 is SNHLY, CDR2 FYNNEI. Trimming removed 5 bases at V and 7 bases at J, with 12 bases between. CDR3 protein: CASSPGRTNSPLHF. The CDR3 DNA reads TGTGCCAGCAGTCCCGGACGGACAAATTCACCCCTCCACTTT.

The gene calls are TRBV5-1 and TRBJ1-4, with D hard to call. Per germline, CDR1 SGHRS and CDR2 YFSETQ. Trimming pared 2 bases from V and 1 base from J, leaving 15 bases between. The CDR3 extends over 17 amino acids. CDR3 loop: CASSFGPPMGTNEKLFF. In nucleotides, the CDR3 is TGCGCCAGCAGCTTTGGGCCCCCGATGGGAACTAATGAAAAACTGTTTTTT. Combining the CDR3 with reference TRBV5-1 and TRBJ1-4 gives the whole variable domain KAGVTQTPRYLIKTRGQQVTLSCSPISGHRSVSWYQQTPGQGLQFLFEYFSETQRNKGNFPGRFSGRQFSNSRSEMNVSTLELGDSALYLCASSFGPPMGTNEKLFFGSGTQLSVL.

The genes are TRBV2 and TRBJ2-7; 11 bases match TRBD2. CDR3 length: 15 amino acids. V trimming: 6 bases; J trimming: 2 bases; junction bases outside the gene matches: 6. Germline values: CDR1 SNHLY, CDR2 FYNNEI. The CDR3 DNA sequence: TGTGCCAGCAGACTTTCTAGCGGGGGGACCTACGAGCAGTACTTC. Protein product: CASRLSSGGTYEQYF. The full variable domain, in which reference TRBV2 and TRBJ2-7 provide the parts outside the CDR3, is EPEVTQTPSHQVTQMGQEVILRCVPISNHLYFYWYRQILGQKVEFLVSFYNNEISEKSEIFDDQFSVERPDGSNFTLKIRSTKLEDSAMYFCASRLSSGGTYEQYFGPGTRLTVT.

The genes are TRBV7-2 and TRBJ1-5, with TRBD1 as a possible D gene (6 bases). The CDR3 consists of 17 residues. Trimming stripped 1 base from V and 3 bases from J, with 16 bases between. The germline V gene has CDR1 SGHTA and CDR2 FQGNSA. This chain's CDR3 is CASSLVGRGGYNQPQHF. The CDR3 DNA sequence: TGTGCCAGCAGCTTAGTGGGGAGGGGGGGCTACAATCAGCCCCAGCATTTT.